Listed here is a single T cell receptor (beta chain). Its antigen is still unknown. No much larger clone is present one base from it, and per-base qualities are unavailable. This sample was taken from a study of shared T cell receptors in the human thymus (dated by TCRdb to 2020 to 2022). Study-level background: The study examined how the human thymus generates shared, self-reactive T-cell receptor alpha chains.

The receptor library was made with the immunoSEQ multiplex PCR assay. TCRdb limited this immuneACCESS table to in-frame rearrangements with V and J called. A share of clones is missing; checked studies link under half to unresolved V genes, and the rest is unexplained. The sample table holds about 660,000 clones, of which more than 75% were seen once. The ten biggest clones cover roughly 0.0087% of the sample. These data were also reused for a study on human thymus T cells. In that second paper, the authors write: The donors were immunologically healthy infants in Finland who had open corrective cardiac surgery for congenital heart defects. Thymus tissue was collected as surgical resects that were removed during corrective cardiac surgery. Biased V and J gene segment usage appeared to be present in both thymic and peripheral blood repertoires. The related research reported highly overlapping thymic TCR repertoires among unrelated individuals. The study described the TCR alpha and beta repertoires in about 8 infant thymus samples and a few matching peripheral blood samples. The cohort included a handful of male and a couple of female infants, with donor ages spanning 7 to 244 days. Thymocytes were freed from the tissue by mechanical means and kept at -70 degrees C as pellets of roughly 9-30 million cells. Genomic DNA was extracted from frozen cell pellets with a QIAsymphony instrument. The immunoSEQ multiplex PCR assay was used to amplify the TCRB and TCRAD loci from a standardized amount of quality-controlled genomic DNA. The amplicons spanned the V(D)J region and were long enough to cover the CDR3 and allow V and J genes to be identified. Through the commercial immunoSEQ service, the amplicons were sequenced on an Illumina platform. Corrections for primer bias and sequencing errors followed previously described methods, while TCRAD and TCRB definitions were based on the IMGT database. The repertoires were analysed using immunoSEQ Analyzer 3.0 and VDJTools for basic statistics, V/J segment usage, diversity estimates, rarefaction and pairwise overlap. Diversity was estimated using the Chao1, ChaoE, Efron-Thisted, Shannon and inverse Simpson indices, and was also estimated on datasets down-sampled to the size of the smallest sample. Repertoire overlap was assessed by strict matching of CDR3 nucleotide sequence, V gene and J gene, and clustering was done by Jaccard-based multidimensional scaling. On average, around 810,000 unique TCRB clonotypes were obtained from thymus samples, compared with about 84,000 from blood samples.

This TCR was recovered from a boy younger than two with a congenital heart defect. Donor details come from another sample of the same person, matched by shared clones. The sample was thymocytes.

The CDR3 here reads CASSTQGIGYTF. The DNA is as follows: TGTGCCAGTAGTACACAGGGGATTGGCTACACCTTC. The rearrangement joined TRBV19 to TRBJ1-2; the central 7 bases match TRBD1. The V end gives up 4 bases and the J end 7 bases, leaving 3 bases in the junction not matched to a gene. CDR1 and CDR2 were assigned from the germline V gene (reference sequence) as LNHDA and SQIVND. Its CDR3 holds 12 amino acids, cysteine through phenylalanine. The only DNA kept is the CDR3, 36 bases in frame from the first base.